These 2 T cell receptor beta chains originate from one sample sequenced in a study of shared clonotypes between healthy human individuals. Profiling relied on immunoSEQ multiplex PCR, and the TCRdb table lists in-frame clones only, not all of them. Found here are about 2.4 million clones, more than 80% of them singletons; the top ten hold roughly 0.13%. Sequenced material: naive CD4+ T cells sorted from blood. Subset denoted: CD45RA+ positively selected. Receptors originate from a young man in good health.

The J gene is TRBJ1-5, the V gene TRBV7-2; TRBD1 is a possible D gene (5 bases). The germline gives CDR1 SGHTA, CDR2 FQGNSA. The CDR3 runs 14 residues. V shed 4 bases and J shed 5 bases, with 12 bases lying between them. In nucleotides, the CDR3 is TGTGCCAGCAGCTCCCAGGGTACCGATCAGCCCCAGCATTTT. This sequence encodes CASSSQGTDQPQHF.

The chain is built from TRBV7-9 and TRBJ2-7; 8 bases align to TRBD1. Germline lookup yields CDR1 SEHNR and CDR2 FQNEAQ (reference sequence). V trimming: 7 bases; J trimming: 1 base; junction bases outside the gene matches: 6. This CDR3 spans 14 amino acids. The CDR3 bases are TGTGCCAGCAACGAGGACAGGGCTTCCTACGAGCAGTACTTC. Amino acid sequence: CASNEDRASYEQYF.